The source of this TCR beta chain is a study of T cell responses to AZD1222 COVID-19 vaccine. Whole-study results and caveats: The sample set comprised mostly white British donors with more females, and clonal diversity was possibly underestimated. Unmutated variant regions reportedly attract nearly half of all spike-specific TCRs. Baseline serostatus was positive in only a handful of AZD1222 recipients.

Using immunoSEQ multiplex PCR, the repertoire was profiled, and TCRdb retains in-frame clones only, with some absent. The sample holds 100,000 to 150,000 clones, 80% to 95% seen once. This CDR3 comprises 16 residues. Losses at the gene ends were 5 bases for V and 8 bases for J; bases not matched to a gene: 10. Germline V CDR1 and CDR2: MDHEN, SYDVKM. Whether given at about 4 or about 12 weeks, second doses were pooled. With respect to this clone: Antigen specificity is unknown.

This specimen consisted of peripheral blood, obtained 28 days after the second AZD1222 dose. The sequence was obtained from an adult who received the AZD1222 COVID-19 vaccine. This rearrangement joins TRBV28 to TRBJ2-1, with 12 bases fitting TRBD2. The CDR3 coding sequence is TGTGCCAGCAGTCAAACCGGACTAGCGGGAATCGATGAGCAGTTCTTC. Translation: CASSQTGLAGIDEQFF.